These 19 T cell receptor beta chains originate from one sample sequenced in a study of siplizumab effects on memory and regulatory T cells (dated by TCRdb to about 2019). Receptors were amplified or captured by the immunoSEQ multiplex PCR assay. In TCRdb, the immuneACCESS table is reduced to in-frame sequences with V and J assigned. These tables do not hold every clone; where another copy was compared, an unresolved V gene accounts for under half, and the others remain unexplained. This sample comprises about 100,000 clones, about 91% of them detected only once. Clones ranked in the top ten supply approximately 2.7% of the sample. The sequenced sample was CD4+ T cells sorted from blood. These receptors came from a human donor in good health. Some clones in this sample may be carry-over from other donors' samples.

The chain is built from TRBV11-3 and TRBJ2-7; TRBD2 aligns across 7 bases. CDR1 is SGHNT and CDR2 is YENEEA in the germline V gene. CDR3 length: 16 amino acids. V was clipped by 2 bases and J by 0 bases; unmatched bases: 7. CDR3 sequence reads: CASSLRLADSSYEQYF. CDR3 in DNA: TGTGCCAGCAGCTTACGTCTAGCGGATAGCTCCTACGAGCAGTACTTC.

In DNA, the CDR3 is TGTGCCAGCAACCTTCCGGGACTAGACTACGAGCAGTACTTC. Its protein product is CASNLPGLDYEQYF. This rearrangement joins TRBV2 to TRBJ2-7; 8 nucleotides agree with TRBD2. V was clipped by 7 bases and J by 3 bases; unmatched bases: 8. CDR1 and CDR2 from the germline V gene are SNHLY and FYNNEI. The CDR3 covers 14 residues.

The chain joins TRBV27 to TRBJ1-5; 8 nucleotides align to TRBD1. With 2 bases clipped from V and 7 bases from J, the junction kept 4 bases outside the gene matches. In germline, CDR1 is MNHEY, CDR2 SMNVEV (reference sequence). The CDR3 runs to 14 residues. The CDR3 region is CASSLQGARQPQHF. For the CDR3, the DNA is TGTGCCAGCAGTTTACAGGGGGCCAGGCAGCCCCAGCATTTT.

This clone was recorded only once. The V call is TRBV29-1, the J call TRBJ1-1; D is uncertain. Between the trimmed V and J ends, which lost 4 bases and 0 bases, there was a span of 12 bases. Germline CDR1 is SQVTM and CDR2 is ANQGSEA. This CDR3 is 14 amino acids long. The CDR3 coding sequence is TGCAGCGTTGCCGTCACATCCGTGAACACTGAAGCTTTCTTT. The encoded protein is CSVAVTSVNTEAFF.

The CDR3 reads CASGTGVGLGTNYGYTF. The CDR3 DNA reads TGTGCCAGCGGTACCGGGGTGGGGCTGGGGACTAACTATGGCTACACCTTC. The J gene is TRBJ1-2, the V gene TRBV9; tentative D call: TRBD1 (5 bases). CDR1 is SGDLS and CDR2 is YYNGEE in the germline V gene. The CDR3 contains 17 residues. Trimming removed 7 bases at V and 0 bases at J, with 22 bases between.

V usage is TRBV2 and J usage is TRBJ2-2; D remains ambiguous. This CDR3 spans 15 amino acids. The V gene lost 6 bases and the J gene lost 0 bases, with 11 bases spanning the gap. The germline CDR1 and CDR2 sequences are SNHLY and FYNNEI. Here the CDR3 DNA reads TGTGCCAGCAGCGCCGAGACACCGAACACCGGGGAGCTGTTTTTT. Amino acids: CASSAETPNTGELFF.

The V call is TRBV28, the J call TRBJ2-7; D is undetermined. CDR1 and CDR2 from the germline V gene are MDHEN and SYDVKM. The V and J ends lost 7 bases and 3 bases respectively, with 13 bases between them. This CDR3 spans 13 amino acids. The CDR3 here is CASTKTVSYEQYF. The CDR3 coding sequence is TGTGCCAGCACTAAGACTGTGAGCTACGAGCAGTACTTC.

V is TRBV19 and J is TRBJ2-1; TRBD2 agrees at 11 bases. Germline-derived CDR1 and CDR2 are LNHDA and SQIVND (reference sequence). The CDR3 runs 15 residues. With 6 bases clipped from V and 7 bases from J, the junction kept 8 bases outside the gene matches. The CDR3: CASRKTSGSTNEQFF. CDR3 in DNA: TGTGCCAGTAGAAAAACTAGCGGGAGCACGAATGAGCAGTTCTTC.

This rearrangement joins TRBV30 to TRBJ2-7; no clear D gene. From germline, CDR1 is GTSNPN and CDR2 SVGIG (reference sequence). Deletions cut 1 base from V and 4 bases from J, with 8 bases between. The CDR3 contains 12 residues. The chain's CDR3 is CAWSEELYEQYF. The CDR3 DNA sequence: TGTGCCTGGAGTGAAGAGCTTTACGAGCAGTACTTC. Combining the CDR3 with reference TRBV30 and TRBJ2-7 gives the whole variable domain SQTIHQWPATLVQPVGSPLSLECTVEGTSNPNLYWYRQAAGRGLQLLFYSVGIGQISSEVPQNLSASRPQDRQFILSSKKLLLSDSGFYLCAWSEELYEQYFGPGTRLTVT.

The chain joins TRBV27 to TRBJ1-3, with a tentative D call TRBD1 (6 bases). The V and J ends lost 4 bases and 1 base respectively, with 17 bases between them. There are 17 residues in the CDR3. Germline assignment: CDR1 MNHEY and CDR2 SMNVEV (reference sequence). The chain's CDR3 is CASSSQGPSTSGNTIYF. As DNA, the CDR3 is TGTGCCAGCAGTTCACAGGGTCCATCCACATCTGGAAACACCATATATTTT.

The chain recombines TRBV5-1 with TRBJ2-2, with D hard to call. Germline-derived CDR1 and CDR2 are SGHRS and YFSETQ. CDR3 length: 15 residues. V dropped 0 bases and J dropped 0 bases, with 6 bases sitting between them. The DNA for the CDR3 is TGCGCCAGCAGCTTGGAGAGTCCGAACACCGGGGAGCTGTTTTTT. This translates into CASSLESPNTGELFF. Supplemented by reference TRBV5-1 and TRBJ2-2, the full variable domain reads KAGVTQTPRYLIKTRGQQVTLSCSPISGHRSVSWYQQTPGQGLQFLFEYFSETQRNKGNFPGRFSGRQFSNSRSEMNVSTLELGDSALYLCASSLESPNTGELFFGEGSRLTVL.

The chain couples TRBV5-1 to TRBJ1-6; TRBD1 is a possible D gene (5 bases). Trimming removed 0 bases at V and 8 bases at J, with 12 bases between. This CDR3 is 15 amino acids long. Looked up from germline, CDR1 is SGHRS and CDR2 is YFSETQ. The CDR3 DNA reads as TGCGCCAGCAGCTTGGTTGTCAGGGCTTATTCACCCCTCCACTTT. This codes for CASSLVVRAYSPLHF. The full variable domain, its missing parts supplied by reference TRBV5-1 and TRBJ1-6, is KAGVTQTPRYLIKTRGQQVTLSCSPISGHRSVSWYQQTPGQGLQFLFEYFSETQRNKGNFPGRFSGRQFSNSRSEMNVSTLELGDSALYLCASSLVVRAYSPLHFGNGTRLTVT.

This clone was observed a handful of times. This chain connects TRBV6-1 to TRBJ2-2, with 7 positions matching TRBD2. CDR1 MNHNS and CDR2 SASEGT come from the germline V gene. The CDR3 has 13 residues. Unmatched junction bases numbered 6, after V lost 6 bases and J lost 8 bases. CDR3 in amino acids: CASRLSGRGELFF. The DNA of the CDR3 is TGTGCCAGCAGACTCTCCGGGAGGGGGGAGCTGTTTTTT.

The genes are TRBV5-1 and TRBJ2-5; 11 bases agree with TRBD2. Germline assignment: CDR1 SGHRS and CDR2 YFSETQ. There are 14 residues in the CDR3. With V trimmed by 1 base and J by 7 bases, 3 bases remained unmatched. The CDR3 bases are TGCGCCAGCAGCTTGCTTGGACTAGCGGGGACCCAGTACTTC. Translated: CASSLLGLAGTQYF.

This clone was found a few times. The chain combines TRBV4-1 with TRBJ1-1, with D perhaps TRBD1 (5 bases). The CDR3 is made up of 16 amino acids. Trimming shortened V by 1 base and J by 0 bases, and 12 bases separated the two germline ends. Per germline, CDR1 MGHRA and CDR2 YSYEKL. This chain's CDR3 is CASSQVGARMNTEAFF. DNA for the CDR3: TGCGCCAGCAGCCAAGTCGGGGCCAGAATGAACACTGAAGCTTTCTTT.

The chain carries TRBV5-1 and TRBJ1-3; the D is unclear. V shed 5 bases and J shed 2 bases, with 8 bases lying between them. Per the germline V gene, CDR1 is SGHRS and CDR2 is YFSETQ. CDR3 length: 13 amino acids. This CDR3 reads CASRTLAGNTIYF. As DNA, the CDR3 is TGCGCCAGCAGGACTTTGGCTGGAAACACCATATATTTT.

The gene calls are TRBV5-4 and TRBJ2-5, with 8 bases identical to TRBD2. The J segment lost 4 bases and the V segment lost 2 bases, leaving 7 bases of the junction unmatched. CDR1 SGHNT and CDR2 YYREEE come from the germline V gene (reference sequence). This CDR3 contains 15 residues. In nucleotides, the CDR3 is TGTGCCAGCAGCTTTCCAGGACGGGGGGGAGAGACCCAGTACTTC. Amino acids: CASSFPGRGGETQYF.

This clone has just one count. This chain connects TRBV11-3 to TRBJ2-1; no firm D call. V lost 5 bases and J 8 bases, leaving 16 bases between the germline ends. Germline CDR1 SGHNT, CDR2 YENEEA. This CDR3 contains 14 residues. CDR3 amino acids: CASSHGYSSDEQFF. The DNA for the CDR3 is TGTGCCAGCAGCCACGGTTATTCCAGCGATGAGCAGTTCTTC.

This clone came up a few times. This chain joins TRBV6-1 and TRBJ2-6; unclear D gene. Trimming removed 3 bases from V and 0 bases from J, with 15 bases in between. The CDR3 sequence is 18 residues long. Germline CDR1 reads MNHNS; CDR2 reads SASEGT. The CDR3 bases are TGTGCCAGCAGTGAGGTTCCCCCGTCGGGCTCTGGGGCCAACGTCCTGACTTTC. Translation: CASSEVPPSGSGANVLTF.